This entry features one T cell receptor (beta chain) sequence. Its target is unknown. This entry comes from a study of T cells after posttransplantation cyclophosphamide. Study-wide results and limits: Tissue-infiltrating T cells from skin or gut overlapped little with blood T cells. Recipient CMV seropositivity and CMV reactivation strongly tracked TRB clonality.

The related graft donor's blood sample was taken on the day of bone marrow donation. Sequenced by immunoSEQ multiplex PCR; TCRdb stores in-frame clones only, minus some. The sample has tens of thousands of clones; 90% to 95% are singletons. The trim removed 6 bases at V and 5 bases at J, leaving 10 bases unmatched. The CDR3 contains 15 residues. Looked up from germline, CDR1 is MNHNY and CDR2 is SVGAGI (reference sequence). This chain uses TRBV6-6 with TRBJ1-2; 9 bases line up with TRBD1. The sample comprised PBMCs. The TCR sequence derives from a woman in her 30s in good health and a related stem cell transplant donor. CDR3 residues: CASSPTGGSIYGYTF. The CDR3 region has the DNA TGTGCCAGCAGCCCCACAGGGGGCTCTATATATGGCTACACCTTC.